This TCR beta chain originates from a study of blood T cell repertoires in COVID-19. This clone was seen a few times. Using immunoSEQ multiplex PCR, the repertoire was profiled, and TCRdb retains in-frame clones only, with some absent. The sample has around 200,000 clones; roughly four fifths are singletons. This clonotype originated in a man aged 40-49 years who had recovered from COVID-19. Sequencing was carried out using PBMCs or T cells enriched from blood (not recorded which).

CDR3: CASSSTFGLAHEQYF. The CDR3 DNA reads as TGTGCCAGCAGCTCTACTTTCGGACTAGCCCACGAGCAGTACTTC. The chain carries TRBV5-6 and TRBJ2-7, with 8 nucleotides matching TRBD2. The CDR3 has 15 residues. Losses at the gene ends were 3 bases for V and 5 bases for J; bases not matched to a gene: 10. CDR1 is SGHDT and CDR2 is YYEEEE in the germline V gene.